This TCR beta chain appears in the sequencing data of a study of T cells in localized non-small cell lung cancer (dated by TCRdb to about 2020). Background on the whole study: The study examined T cell repertoires in approximately 240 patients with early-stage NSCLC and compared tumors with uninvolved tumor-adjacent lungs. The mean age of the NSCLC patients was about 62 years, with 120 to 150 men and 100 to 110 women. The cohort comprised 236 treatment-naïve NSCLC patients with resected, localized lung tumors. Results the study describes overall, beyond this receptor: Because multi-region tumor sequencing was not done, intratumor heterogeneity could not be ruled out. A median of 57 of the top 100 tumor clones were detected in paired uninvolved adjacent lung, and around 30 of these tumor clones were also found among the top 100 clones of the paired uninvolved adjacent lung. Higher blood T cell density associated with longer overall survival, while higher adjacent-lung clonality associated with shorter survival. Uninvolved tumor-adjacent lung showed the highest T cell clonality, higher than tumor, which suggests more focused antigenic responses in the uninvolved tumor-adjacent lung. Because the study design was exploratory, TCR variables were selected using unadjusted p-values without false-discovery rate correction.

The immunoSEQ Assay was used to sequence TCR beta CDR3 regions from DNA. In the source study's methods: To compute T cell density, TCR beta template counts were normalized to usable DNA, which was estimated by amplifying housekeeping genes. The preseqR package was used to estimate richness by extrapolating to 400,000 templates for PBMC samples and to 120,000 templates for tissue samples. Clonality was calculated as one minus Pielou's evenness. Differential abundance testing on productive amino-acid clonotypes, with a minimum total count of 5 and an alpha of 0.1, was used to identify tissue-enriched TCRs. The Jaccard Index and the Morisita Overlap Index were used to measure repertoire overlap between compartments. GLIPH grouped TCR beta CDR3s together with public tetramer-defined viral CDR3s, and a viral motif had to include at least three viral sequences and also show V-gene enrichment. TCRdb took over this immuneACCESS table, retaining in-frame rearrangements with V and J assigned. Such tables are incomplete; in checked studies, under half of the missing clones stem from an unresolved V gene, and the remainder is unexplained. The DNA was the basis for D and trimming; V, J and clone size are from that table. Recorded for this sample are 75,000 to 85,000 clones; around 82% of them occurred a single time. The ten largest make up more than 9% of the sample.

CDR3 length: 15 amino acids, cysteine to phenylalanine. The only DNA kept is the CDR3, 45 bases in frame from the first base. The germline ends are 8 bases apart after V is trimmed by 1 base and J by 0 bases. Reading the germline V gene gives CDR1 SGDLS and CDR2 YYNGEE. At diagnosis, peripheral blood, uninvolved tumor-adjacent lung and tumor were collected and stored as a combination of fresh-frozen and FFPE material. For TCR repertoire profiling, the blood samples were analyzed as peripheral blood mononuclear cells. This clone was observed a handful of times. Its antigen target is currently unknown. No base qualities exist here, and no much larger clone lies one base off it.

This material consisted of peripheral blood, taken before any cancer treatment. This receptor was taken from a female donor of 60 years or more with stage I lung adenocarcinoma. The rearranged chain carries TRBV9 and TRBJ1-5; the D gene remains uncertain. The nucleotides are TGTGCCAGCAGCGTAAGCGGGATTAGCAATCAGCCCCAGCATTTT. Its translation reads: CASSVSGISNQPQHF.